This T cell receptor beta chain originates from a study of T cells in Graves' hyperthyroidism and ophthalmopathy. Researchers defined stable Graves' hyperthyroidism as no ophthalmopathy progression within 18 months. PBMCs stemmed from less than 13 ml fresh peripheral blood. The CDR3 contains 13 residues. CDR1 and CDR2 from the germline V gene are LGHDT and YNNKEL (reference sequence). Trimming pared 1 base from V and 8 bases from J, leaving 11 bases between. In this sample, this clonotype turned up many times. Using RNA transcripts as the source, TCR beta CDR3 regions were amplified. The HTBI primer set served for first-round RT-PCR of the TCR CDR3. TCRdb re-derived calls from the multiplex PCR reads in MiXCR, one entry per CDR3 protein. Of a few hundred thousand distinct CDR3 sequences detected, around 14% appear once; the ten largest clones hold roughly 6.6%.

The genes are TRBV3-1 and TRBJ1-2, with D possibly matching TRBD1 (5 bases). Sequencing was performed on blood. This receptor was obtained from a woman in her 30s with Graves' hyperthyroidism. The CDR3 sequence: CASSQGQGYGYTF. CDR3 DNA sequence: TGTGCCAGCAGCCAAGGGCAGGGCTACGGCTACACCTTC.